This is a list of T cell receptor beta chains from one sample in a study of spatial heterogeneity in lung cancer. One entry per CDR3 protein, called by TCRdb with MiXCR from the 5' RACE reads. The sample carries some 5,000 distinct CDR3 sequences, approximately 12% recorded once. Sample: lung tumor tissue, taken at surgery. The receptors were gathered from a male donor with early-stage non-small cell lung cancer. Each CDR3 is given with its conserved first and last residue. The D gene is left open where the match is weak. The listing skips clone size in some rows; elsewhere it reads once, few, many or a size class.

j_gene,v_gene,d_gene,abundance,CDR3nt,CDR3aa
TRBJ2-3,TRBV7-9,-,-,TGTGCCAGCAGCTTAGGGATGACAGATTCGCAGTATTTT,CASSLGMTDSQYF
TRBJ1-4,TRBV28,-,few,TGTGCCAGCACCCCTTGGAGTGTGGACGAAAAACTGTTTTTT,CASTPWSVDEKLFF
TRBJ1-1,TRBV12-3/TRBV12-4,TRBD1,few,TGTGCCAGCAGGGGGACAGGACGCAGCTCTGAAGCTTTCTTT,CASRGTGRSSEAFF
TRBJ2-1,TRBV19,TRBD1,few,TGTGCCAGTAGTACCTGGACAGGGGCGGGCAATGAGCAGTTCTTC,CASSTWTGAGNEQFF
TRBJ1-4,TRBV6-6,TRBD1,-,TGTGCCAGCAGTTACCCTCAGACCGGGACAGGGGATGGGTCTAATGAAAAACTGTTTTTT,CASSYPQTGTGDGSNEKLFF
TRBJ2-3,TRBV19,TRBD2,medium-sized,TGTGCCAGTAGTCCTCGACTAGCGGGAGAGCCGAATACGCAGTATTTT,CASSPRLAGEPNTQYF
TRBJ2-3,TRBV5-1,TRBD1,-,TGCGCCAGCAGCACGGGACAGGGCACAGATACGCAGTATTTT,CASSTGQGTDTQYF
TRBJ1-1,TRBV20-1,-,many,TGCAGTGCTAGAGATGGGCAAAGCACTGAAGCTTTCTTT,CSARDGQSTEAFF
TRBJ1-1,TRBV6-1,-,medium-sized,TGTGCCAGCACCTCCGGTCGACTCAGCTTCAGCCCTGAAGCTTTCTTT,CASTSGRLSFSPEAFF
TRBJ2-7,TRBV2,TRBD1,-,TGTGCCAGCAATAGACAGGGGGCGGGATACGAGCAGTACTTC,CASNRQGAGYEQYF
TRBJ2-1,TRBV5-4,-,medium-sized,TGTGCCAGCAGCATGGGGACCTCCTACAATGAGCAGTTCTTC,CASSMGTSYNEQFF
TRBJ1-1,TRBV2,-,large,TGTGCCAGCAGTGATCTTGACGGAACTGAAGCTTTCTTT,CASSDLDGTEAFF
TRBJ1-5,TRBV21-1,-,-,TGTGCCAGCAGCACGGACAATCAGCCCCAGCATTTT,CASSTDNQPQHF
TRBJ1-1,TRBV12-3/TRBV12-4,-,-,TGTGCCAGCAGTCCTCGAACAGGGTTGAGCACTGAAGCTTTCTTT,CASSPRTGLSTEAFF
TRBJ2-7,TRBV9,-,-,TGTGCCAGCAGCGTAGCGGGGACAACCGGACGGGAGCAGTACTTC,CASSVAGTTGREQYF
TRBJ1-6,TRBV10-3,-,few,TGTGCCATCAGTGAAGACGGAGAAAGGTCTTCACCCCTCCACTTT,CAISEDGERSSPLHF